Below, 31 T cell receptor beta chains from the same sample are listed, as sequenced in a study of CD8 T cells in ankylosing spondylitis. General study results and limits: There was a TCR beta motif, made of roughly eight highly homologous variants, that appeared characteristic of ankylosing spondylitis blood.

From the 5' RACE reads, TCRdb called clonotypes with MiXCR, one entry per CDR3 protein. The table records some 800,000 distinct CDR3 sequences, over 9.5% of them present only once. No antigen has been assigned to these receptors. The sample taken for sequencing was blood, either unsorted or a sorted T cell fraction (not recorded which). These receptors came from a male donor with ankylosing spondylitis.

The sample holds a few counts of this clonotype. The CDR3 region has the DNA TGTGCCACCAGCAGAGTACCCAACTTGATCACTGAAGCTTTCTTT. It codes for CATSRVPNLITEAFF. The V and J genes are TRBV15 and TRBJ1-1, with D unresolved. The CDR3 has 15 residues. V lost 1 base to trimming and J lost 4 bases, with 13 bases between them. CDR1 LNHNV and CDR2 YYDKDF come from the germline V gene (reference sequence).

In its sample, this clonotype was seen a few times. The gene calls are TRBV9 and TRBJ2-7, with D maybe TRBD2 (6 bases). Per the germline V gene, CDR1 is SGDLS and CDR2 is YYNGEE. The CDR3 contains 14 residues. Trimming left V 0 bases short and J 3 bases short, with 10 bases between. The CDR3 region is CASSVGGGDYEQYF. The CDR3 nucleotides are TGTGCCAGCAGCGTAGGAGGAGGGGACTACGAGCAGTACTTC.

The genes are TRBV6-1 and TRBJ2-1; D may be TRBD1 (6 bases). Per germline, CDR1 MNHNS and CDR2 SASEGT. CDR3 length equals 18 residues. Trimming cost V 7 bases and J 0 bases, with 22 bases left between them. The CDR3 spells CASTKTRGGPSSYNEQFF. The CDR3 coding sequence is TGTGCCAGCACCAAAACCAGGGGCGGCCCGAGCTCCTACAATGAGCAGTTCTTC.

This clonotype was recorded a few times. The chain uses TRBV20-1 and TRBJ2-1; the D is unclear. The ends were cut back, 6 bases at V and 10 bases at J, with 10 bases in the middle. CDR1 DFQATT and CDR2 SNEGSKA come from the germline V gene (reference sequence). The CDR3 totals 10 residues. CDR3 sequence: CSASSAEQFF. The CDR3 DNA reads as TGCAGTGCGTCTTCGGCCGAGCAGTTCTTC.

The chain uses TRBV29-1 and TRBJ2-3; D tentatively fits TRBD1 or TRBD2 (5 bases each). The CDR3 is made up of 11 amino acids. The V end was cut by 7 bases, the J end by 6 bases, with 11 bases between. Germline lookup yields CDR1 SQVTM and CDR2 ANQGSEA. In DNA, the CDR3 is TGCAGCGCAAGGTGGGGGGATACGCAGTATTTT. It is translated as CSARWGDTQYF.

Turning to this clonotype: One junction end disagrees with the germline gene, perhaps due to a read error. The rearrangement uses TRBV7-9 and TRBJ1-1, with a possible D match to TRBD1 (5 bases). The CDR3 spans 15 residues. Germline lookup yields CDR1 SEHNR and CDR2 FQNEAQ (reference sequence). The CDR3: CASSQRGGVNTEAFF. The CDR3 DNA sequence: TGTGCTAGCAGCCAGCGGGGGGGAGTGAACACTGAAGCTTTCTTT.

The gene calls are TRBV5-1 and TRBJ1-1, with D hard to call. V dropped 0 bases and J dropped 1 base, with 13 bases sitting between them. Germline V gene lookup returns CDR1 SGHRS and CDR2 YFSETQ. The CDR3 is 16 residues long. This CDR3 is CASSLDGESGNTEAFF. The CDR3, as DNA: TGCGCCAGCAGCTTGGATGGGGAGTCAGGGAACACTGAAGCTTTCTTT.

The CDR3 DNA reads as TGTGCCAGCAGCTTATACTCTGAAGCTTTCTTT. Protein sequence: CASSLYSEAFF. The V call is TRBV11-1, the J call TRBJ1-1; D is undetermined. Looked up from germline, CDR1 is SGHAT and CDR2 is FQDESV (reference sequence). Trimming removed 2 bases from V and 6 bases from J, with 4 bases in between. The CDR3 extends over 11 amino acids.

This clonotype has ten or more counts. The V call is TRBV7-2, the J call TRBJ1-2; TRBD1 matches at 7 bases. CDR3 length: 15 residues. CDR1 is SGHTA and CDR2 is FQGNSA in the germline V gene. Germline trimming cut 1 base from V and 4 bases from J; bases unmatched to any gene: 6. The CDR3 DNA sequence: TGTGCCAGCAGCTTAGGGGGTCCAGGGGGCTATGGCTACACCTTC. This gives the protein CASSLGGPGGYGYTF.

The CDR3 region has the DNA TGCAGTGCCAAGACGGGCCCACTCTCTGGGGCCAACGTCCTGACTTTC. It specifies CSAKTGPLSGANVLTF. This rearrangement joins TRBV20-1 to TRBJ2-6; D call uncertain. V lost 6 bases to trimming and J lost 0 bases, with 15 bases between them. The germline V gene has CDR1 DFQATT and CDR2 SNEGSKA (reference sequence). This CDR3 has 16 residues.

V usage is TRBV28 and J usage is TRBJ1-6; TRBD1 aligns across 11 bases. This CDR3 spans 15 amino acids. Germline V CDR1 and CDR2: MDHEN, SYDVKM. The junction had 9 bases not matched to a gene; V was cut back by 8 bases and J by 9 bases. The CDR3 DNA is TGTGCCAGCCAGCTATTGGGGACAGGGGGTTCACCCCTCCACTTT. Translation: CASQLLGTGGSPLHF.

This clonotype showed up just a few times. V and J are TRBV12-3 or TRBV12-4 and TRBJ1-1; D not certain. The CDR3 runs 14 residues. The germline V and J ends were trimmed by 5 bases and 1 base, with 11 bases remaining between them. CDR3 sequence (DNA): TGTGCCAGCAGTCTCCGGCATACGAACACTGAAGCTTTCTTT. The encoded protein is CASSLRHTNTEAFF.

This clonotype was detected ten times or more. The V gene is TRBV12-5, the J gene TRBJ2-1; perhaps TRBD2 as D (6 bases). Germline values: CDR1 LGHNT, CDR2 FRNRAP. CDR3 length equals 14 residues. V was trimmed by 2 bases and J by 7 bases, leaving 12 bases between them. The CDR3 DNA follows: TGTGCTAGTGGTTTGTCGGGAGAGGGAAATGAGCAGTTCTTC. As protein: CASGLSGEGNEQFF. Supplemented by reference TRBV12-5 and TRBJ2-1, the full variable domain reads DARVTQTPRHKVTEMGQEVTMRCQPILGHNTVFWYRQTMMQGLELLAYFRNRAPLDDSGMPKDRFSAEMPDATLATLKIQPSEPRDSAVYFCASGLSGEGNEQFFGPGTRLTVL.

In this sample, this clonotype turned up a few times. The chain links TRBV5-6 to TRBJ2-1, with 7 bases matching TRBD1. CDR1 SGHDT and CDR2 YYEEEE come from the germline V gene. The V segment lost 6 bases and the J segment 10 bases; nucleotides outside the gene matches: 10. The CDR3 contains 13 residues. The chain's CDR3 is CASIRQGAREQFF. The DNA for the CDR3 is TGTGCCAGCATCCGACAGGGTGCGAGGGAGCAGTTCTTC.

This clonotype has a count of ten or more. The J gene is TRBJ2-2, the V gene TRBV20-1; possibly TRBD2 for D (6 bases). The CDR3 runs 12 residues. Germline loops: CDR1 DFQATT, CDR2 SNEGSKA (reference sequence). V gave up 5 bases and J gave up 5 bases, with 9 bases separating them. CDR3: CSASGGTGELFF. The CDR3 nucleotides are TGCAGTGCTTCCGGGGGTACCGGGGAGCTGTTTTTT.

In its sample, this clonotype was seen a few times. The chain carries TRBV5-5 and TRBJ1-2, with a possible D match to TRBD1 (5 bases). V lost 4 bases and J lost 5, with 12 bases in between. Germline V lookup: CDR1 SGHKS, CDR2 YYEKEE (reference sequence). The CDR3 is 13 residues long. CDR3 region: CASSRDGSYGYTF. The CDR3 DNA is TGTGCCAGCAGCCGGGACGGCTCGTATGGCTACACCTTC.

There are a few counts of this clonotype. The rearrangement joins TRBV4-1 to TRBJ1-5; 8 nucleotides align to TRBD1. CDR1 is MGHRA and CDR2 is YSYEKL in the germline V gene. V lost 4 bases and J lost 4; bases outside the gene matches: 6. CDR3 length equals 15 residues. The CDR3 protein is CASSRMGQVNQPQHF. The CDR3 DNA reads TGCGCCAGCAGCCGTATGGGACAGGTGAATCAGCCCCAGCATTTT.

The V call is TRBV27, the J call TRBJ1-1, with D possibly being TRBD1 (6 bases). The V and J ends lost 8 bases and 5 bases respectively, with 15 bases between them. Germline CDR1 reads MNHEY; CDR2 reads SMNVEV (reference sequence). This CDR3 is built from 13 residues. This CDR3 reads CASRDNWGTEAFF. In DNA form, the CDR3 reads TGTGCCAGCCGGGACAACTGGGGTACTGAAGCTTTCTTT.

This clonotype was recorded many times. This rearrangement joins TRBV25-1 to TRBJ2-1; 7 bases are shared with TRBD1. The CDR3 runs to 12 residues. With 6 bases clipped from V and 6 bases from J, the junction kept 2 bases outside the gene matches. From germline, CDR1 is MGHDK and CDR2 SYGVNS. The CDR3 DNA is TGTGCCAGCAGGGGGGACAGCAATGAGCAGTTCTTC. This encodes CASRGDSNEQFF.

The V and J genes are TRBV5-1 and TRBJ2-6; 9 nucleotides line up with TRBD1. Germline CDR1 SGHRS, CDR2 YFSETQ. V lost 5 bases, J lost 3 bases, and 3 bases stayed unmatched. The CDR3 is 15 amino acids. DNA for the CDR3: TGCGCCAGCAGGACAGGGGGAAATGGGGCCAACGTCCTGACTTTC. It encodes CASRTGGNGANVLTF.

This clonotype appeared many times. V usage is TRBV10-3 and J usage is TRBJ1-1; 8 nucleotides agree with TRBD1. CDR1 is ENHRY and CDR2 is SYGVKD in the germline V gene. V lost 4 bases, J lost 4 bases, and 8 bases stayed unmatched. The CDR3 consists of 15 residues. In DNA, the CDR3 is TGTGCCATCAGTGTGGGAGCAGGGGGCATCACTGAAGCTTTCTTT. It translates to CAISVGAGGITEAFF.

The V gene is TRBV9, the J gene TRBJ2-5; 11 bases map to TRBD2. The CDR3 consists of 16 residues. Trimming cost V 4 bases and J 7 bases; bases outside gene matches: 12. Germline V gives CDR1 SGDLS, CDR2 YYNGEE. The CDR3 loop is CASSNSGGAYERTQYF. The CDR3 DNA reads TGTGCCAGCAGCAATAGCGGGGGGGCTTATGAGAGGACCCAGTACTTC.

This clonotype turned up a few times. This CDR3 is CASQLAGGETQYF. The CDR3 DNA sequence: TGTGCCAGCCAACTAGCGGGAGGAGAGACCCAGTACTTC. V gene TRBV2 combines with J gene TRBJ2-5; the match to TRBD2 covers 12 bases. Germline V gives CDR1 SNHLY, CDR2 FYNNEI. After removal of 8 bases from V and 4 bases from J, the junction contained 2 bases not matched to a gene. The CDR3 loop spans 13 amino acids.

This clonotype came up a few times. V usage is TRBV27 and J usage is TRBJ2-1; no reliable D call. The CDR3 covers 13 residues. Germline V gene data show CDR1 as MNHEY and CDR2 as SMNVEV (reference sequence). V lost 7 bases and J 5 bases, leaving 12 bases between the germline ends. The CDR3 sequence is CASTRTPDNEQFF. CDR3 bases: TGTGCCAGCACTCGGACGCCCGACAATGAGCAGTTCTTC.

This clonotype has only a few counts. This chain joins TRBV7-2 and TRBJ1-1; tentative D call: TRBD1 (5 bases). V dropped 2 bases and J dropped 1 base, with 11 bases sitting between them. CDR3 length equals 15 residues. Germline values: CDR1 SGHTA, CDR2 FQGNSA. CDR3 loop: CASSLMARENTEAFF. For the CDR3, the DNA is TGTGCCAGCAGCTTAATGGCCAGGGAGAACACTGAAGCTTTCTTT.

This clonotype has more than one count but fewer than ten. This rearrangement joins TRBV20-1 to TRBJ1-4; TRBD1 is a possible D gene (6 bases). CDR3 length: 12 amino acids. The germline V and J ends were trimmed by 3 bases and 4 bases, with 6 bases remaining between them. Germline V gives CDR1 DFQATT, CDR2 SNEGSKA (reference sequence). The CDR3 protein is CSASRGNEKLFF. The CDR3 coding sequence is TGCAGTGCTAGCAGGGGTAATGAAAAACTGTTTTTT.

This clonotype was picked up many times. Here the CDR3 reads CSATANTGELFF. In DNA, the CDR3 is TGCAGTGCTACGGCAAACACCGGGGAGCTGTTTTTT. V and J are TRBV20-1 and TRBJ2-2; no clear D. CDR3 length: 12 amino acids. V lost 4 bases and J lost 2, with 5 bases in between. Germline CDR1 DFQATT, CDR2 SNEGSKA (reference sequence).

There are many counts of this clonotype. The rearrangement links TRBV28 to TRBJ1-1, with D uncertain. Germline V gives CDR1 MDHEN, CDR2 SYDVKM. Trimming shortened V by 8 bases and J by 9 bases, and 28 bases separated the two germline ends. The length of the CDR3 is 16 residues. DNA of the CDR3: TGTGCCAGCCAACCTCGAGGTTTAGGTGGCCGTCAAAAAGCTTTCTTT. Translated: CASQPRGLGGRQKAFF. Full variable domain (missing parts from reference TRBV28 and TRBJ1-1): DVKVTQSSRYLVKRTGEKVFLECVQDMDHENMFWYRQDPGLGLRLIYFSYDVKMKEKGDIPEGYSVSREKKERFSLILESASTNQTSMYLCASQPRGLGGRQKAFFGQGTRLTVV.

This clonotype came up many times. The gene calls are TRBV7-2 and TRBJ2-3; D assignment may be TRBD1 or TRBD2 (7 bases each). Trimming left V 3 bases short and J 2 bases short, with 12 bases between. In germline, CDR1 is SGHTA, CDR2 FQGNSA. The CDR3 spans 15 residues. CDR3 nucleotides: TGTGCCAGCAGCTTCAGCGGGACAGCCACAGATACGCAGTATTTT. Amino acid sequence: CASSFSGTATDTQYF.

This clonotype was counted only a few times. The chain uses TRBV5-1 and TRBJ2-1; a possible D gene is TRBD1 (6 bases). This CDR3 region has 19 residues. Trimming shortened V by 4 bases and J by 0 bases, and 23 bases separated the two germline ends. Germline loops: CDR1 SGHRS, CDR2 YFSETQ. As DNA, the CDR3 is TGCGCCAGCAGCCTCCAGGGGTACGGCGACCCGAGCTCCTACAATGAGCAGTTCTTC. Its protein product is CASSLQGYGDPSSYNEQFF.

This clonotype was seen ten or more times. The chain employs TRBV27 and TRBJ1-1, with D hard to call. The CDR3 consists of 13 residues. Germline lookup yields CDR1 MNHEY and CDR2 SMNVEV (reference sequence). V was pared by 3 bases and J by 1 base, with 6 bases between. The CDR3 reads CASSFSANTEAFF. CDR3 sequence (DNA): TGTGCCAGCAGTTTCTCCGCGAACACTGAAGCTTTCTTT.